The 5 T cell receptor beta chains in this list originate from one sample, sequenced in a study of Ad26.COV2.S vaccination and SARS-CoV-2 variants. Profiled with immunoSEQ multiplex PCR; TCRdb holds only in-frame clones, not every one. The data show roughly 350,000 clones, 88% seen once. Noted treatment: 15 to 20 received Ad26.COV2.S at low or high dose, single or two shots; 5 received placebo; per-sample allocation not given. Specimen acquisition occurred on day 63 following the initial vaccine or placebo injection. Sequenced here: peripheral blood, sampled in a trial of Ad26.COV2.S vaccine versus placebo. These receptors came from a person aged 18-60 years who received the Ad26.COV2.S COVID-19 vaccine or a placebo.

V is TRBV18 and J is TRBJ1-2, with 8 bases fitting TRBD1. The germline V gene encodes CDR1 KGHSH and CDR2 LQKENI. V shed 6 bases, J shed 8 bases, and the junction held 11 bases outside the gene matches. The CDR3 is 14 residues long. The CDR3 nucleotides are TGTGCCAGCTCCCAGGAAACAGGGGGACAAGGCTACACCTTC. Translation: CASSQETGGQGYTF.

The J gene is TRBJ1-1, the V gene TRBV30, with D perhaps TRBD1 (5 bases). The CDR3 spans 15 residues. Germline V gene lookup returns CDR1 GTSNPN and CDR2 SVGIG (reference sequence). Deletions cut 3 bases from V and 3 bases from J, with 17 bases between. Here the CDR3 DNA reads TGTGCCTGGAGCCCGACTTGGGACGGCCACACTGAAGCTTTCTTT. This codes for CAWSPTWDGHTEAFF. Variable domain in full (rest from reference TRBV30 and TRBJ1-1): SQTIHQWPATLVQPVGSPLSLECTVEGTSNPNLYWYRQAAGRGLQLLFYSVGIGQISSEVPQNLSASRPQDRQFILSSKKLLLSDSGFYLCAWSPTWDGHTEAFFGQGTRLTVV.

The CDR3 sequence is CASSESGERNQPQHF. The CDR3 DNA sequence: TGTGCCAGCAGTGAATCTGGGGAGCGCAATCAGCCCCAGCATTTT. The chain uses TRBV2 and TRBJ1-5; D ambiguous. The germline V gene has CDR1 SNHLY and CDR2 FYNNEI. This CDR3 is built from 15 residues. Trimming took off 2 bases at V and 2 bases at J, with 10 bases between the two ends.

The V call is TRBV11-2, the J call TRBJ2-5, with a tentative D call TRBD1 (6 bases). The germline CDR1 and CDR2 sequences are SGHAT and FQNNGV. This CDR3 has 15 amino acids. V was pared by 1 base and J by 2 bases, with 11 bases between. The CDR3, as DNA: TGTGCCAGCAGCTTAGGGTACAGGGTTCAAGAGACCCAGTACTTC. This encodes CASSLGYRVQETQYF. The entire variable domain, with the rest obtained from reference TRBV11-2 and TRBJ2-5, is as follows: EAGVAQSPRYKIIEKRQSVAFWCNPISGHATLYWYQQILGQGPKLLIQFQNNGVVDDSQLPKDRFSAERLKGVDSTLKIQPAKLEDSAVYLCASSLGYRVQETQYFGPGTRLLVL.

This chain uses TRBV28 with TRBJ1-5, with 9 bases that match TRBD1. With 6 bases clipped from V and 7 bases from J, the junction kept 4 bases outside the gene matches. The germline V gene encodes CDR1 MDHEN and CDR2 SYDVKM. The CDR3 has 13 amino acids. The CDR3 DNA follows: TGTGCCAGCAGACAGGACAGGGGCCAGCCCCAGCATTTT. It specifies CASRQDRGQPQHF.